Shown below are 9 T cell receptor beta chains from a single sample sequenced in a study of CD8 T cells in ankylosing spondylitis. Each CDR3 protein gets one entry after TCRdb re-called the 5' RACE reads with MiXCR. This sample has about 460,000 distinct CDR3 sequences, with roughly 5.3% found just once. Study results and limitations: A TCR beta motif made of 7 to 9 highly homologous variants seemed typical of ankylosing spondylitis blood.

These receptors lack a known antigen. The sequencing sample was made of blood, either unsorted or a sorted T cell fraction (not recorded which). These receptors originate from a male donor with ankylosing spondylitis.

This clonotype was found many times. V is TRBV20-1 and J is TRBJ2-1, with D tentatively TRBD1 (5 bases). Germline loops: CDR1 DFQATT, CDR2 SNEGSKA (reference sequence). This CDR3 comprises 9 residues. The DNA for the CDR3 is TGCAGGGGAAGGGGTGAGCAGTTCTTC. It specifies CRGRGEQFF.

This clonotype occurred many times. The chain couples TRBV10-3 to TRBJ2-5, with TRBD2 identical over 7 bases. Germline-derived CDR1 and CDR2 are ENHRY and SYGVKD. The ends lost 10 bases at V and 0 bases at J; junction bases unmatched: 5. This CDR3 comprises 13 residues. The CDR3 region has the DNA TGTGCCACTCTAGCGGCGTACCAAGAGACCCAGTACTTC. It codes for CATLAAYQETQYF.

Ten or more counts support this clonotype. The J gene is TRBJ1-5, the V gene TRBV5-1, with unresolved D. This CDR3 spans 14 amino acids. The V gene lost 0 bases and the J gene lost 5 bases, with 9 bases spanning the gap. From germline, CDR1 is SGHRS and CDR2 YFSETQ. CDR3 bases: TGCGCCAGCAGCTTGGGACACAATGATCAGCCCCAGCATTTT. This codes for CASSLGHNDQPQHF.

This clonotype was seen many times. V gene TRBV20-1 combines with J gene TRBJ1-4; D call uncertain. Germline CDR1 is DFQATT and CDR2 is SNEGSKA (reference sequence). This CDR3 spans 11 amino acids. V was cut by 0 bases and J by 15 bases, with 11 bases left in between. The chain's CDR3 is CSARDPTRMFF. The CDR3 DNA reads TGCAGTGCTAGAGATCCTACAAGGATGTTTTTT.

The chain uses TRBV12-3 or TRBV12-4 and TRBJ1-5, with D possibly matching TRBD1 (5 bases). The germline V and J ends were trimmed by 7 bases and 4 bases, with 11 bases remaining between them. This CDR3 is 13 amino acids long. CDR3 loop: CASKYDRNQPQHF. CDR3 DNA sequence: TGTGCCAGCAAGTACGACAGAAATCAGCCCCAGCATTTT.

This clonotype was detected a few times. The rearrangement uses TRBV27 and TRBJ2-7, with TRBD2 matching over 8 bases. This CDR3 spans 14 amino acids. Losses at the gene ends were 4 bases for V and 1 base for J; bases not matched to a gene: 3. Germline CDR1 reads MNHEY; CDR2 reads SMNVEV (reference sequence). CDR3 coding DNA: TGTGCCAGCAGTTACCAGCGGGAGTCCTACGAGCAGTACTTC. Translation: CASSYQRESYEQYF.

This clonotype was seen many times. V is TRBV20-1 and J is TRBJ1-1; D perhaps matches TRBD1 (5 bases). Per germline, CDR1 DFQATT and CDR2 SNEGSKA (reference sequence). The CDR3 length is 11 residues. With 6 bases removed from V and 10 bases from J, the gap between germline ends came to 15 bases. The CDR3 protein is CSAPIGGVAFF. The CDR3 coding sequence is TGCAGTGCCCCCATTGGGGGAGTAGCTTTCTTT.

This clonotype came up many times. This chain links TRBV12-3 or TRBV12-4 with TRBJ2-4, with 7 bases matching TRBD1. There are 13 residues in the CDR3. Trimming cost V 7 bases and J 5 bases; bases outside gene matches: 5. CDR3 protein: CASTQRGQNIQYF. The DNA of the CDR3 is TGTGCCAGCACCCAAAGGGGGCAAAACATTCAGTACTTC.

This clonotype was counted many times. The chain carries TRBV5-5 and TRBJ1-2; D unresolved. CDR1 and CDR2 (germline): SGHKS, YYEKEE (reference sequence). This CDR3 comprises 15 residues. V shed 0 bases and J shed 4 bases, with 13 bases lying between them. The CDR3 sequence: CASSLVGILGYGYTF. CDR3 nucleotide sequence: TGTGCCAGCAGCTTGGTCGGGATTTTGGGCTATGGCTACACCTTC. Supplemented by reference TRBV5-5 and TRBJ1-2, the full variable domain reads DAGVTQSPTHLIKTRGQQVTLRCSPISGHKSVSWYQQVLGQGPQFIFQYYEKEERGRGNFPDRFSARQFPNYSSELNVNALLLGDSALYLCASSLVGILGYGYTFGSGTRLTVV.